One sample yielded the 8 T cell receptor beta chains listed below, sequenced in a study of pediatric ulcerative colitis. Data came from immunoSEQ multiplex PCR; TCRdb stores just in-frame clones and leaves some out. Counted here are tens of thousands of clones, 70% to 80% occurring once; the ten biggest clones make up around 4.9%. The sequencing input was blood. The receptors here all came from a boy aged 10-17 years with moderate ulcerative colitis.

This rearrangement joins TRBV30 to TRBJ2-2; no clear D gene. Germline lookup yields CDR1 GTSNPN and CDR2 SVGIG (reference sequence). The CDR3 has 13 amino acids. Trimming pared 4 bases from V and 1 base from J, leaving 7 bases between. In DNA form, the CDR3 reads TGTGCCTGGAATTGGGGGAACACCGGGGAGCTGTTTTTT. Its translation: CAWNWGNTGELFF.

This chain uses TRBV10-3 with TRBJ2-5; 7 bases agree with TRBD1. Germline lookup yields CDR1 ENHRY and CDR2 SYGVKD. With 6 bases clipped from V and 1 base from J, the junction kept 5 bases outside the gene matches. This CDR3 region has 14 residues. The CDR3 is CAISPGGPQETQYF. The CDR3 DNA sequence: TGTGCCATCAGCCCAGGGGGACCCCAAGAGACCCAGTACTTC.

This rearrangement joins TRBV7-9 to TRBJ1-3; D ambiguous. Germline V CDR1 and CDR2: SEHNR, FQNEAQ (reference sequence). The CDR3 runs 14 residues. V dropped 3 bases and J dropped 0 bases, with 6 bases sitting between them. Written as DNA, the CDR3 is TGTGCCAGCAGCTTCCTGATCTCTGGAAACACCATATATTTT. Amino acids: CASSFLISGNTIYF.

The chain uses TRBV5-1 and TRBJ1-4; D is unresolved. This CDR3 has 14 amino acids. Germline CDR1 SGHRS, CDR2 YFSETQ. Trimming shortened V by 4 bases and J by 8 bases, and 15 bases separated the two germline ends. Here the CDR3 DNA reads TGCGCCAGCAGCACGACCACCTTGGGGGAAAAACTGTTTTTT. The encoded protein is CASSTTTLGEKLFF.

V is TRBV5-6 and J is TRBJ1-4; tentative D call: TRBD1 (5 bases). The V gene lost 4 bases and the J gene lost 8 bases, with 18 bases spanning the gap. The CDR3 has 15 amino acids. From germline, CDR1 is SGHDT and CDR2 YYEEEE. This chain's CDR3 is CASSPSAGRGEKLFF. The CDR3 DNA sequence: TGTGCCAGCAGCCCGTCGGCAGGGAGGGGAGAAAAACTGTTTTTT.

This clone was counted only a few times. The chain couples TRBV5-1 to TRBJ2-3, with 8 bases lining up with TRBD2. The CDR3 spans 15 residues. V was pared by 7 bases and J by 4 bases, with 11 bases of the junction left unmatched. The germline gives CDR1 SGHRS, CDR2 YFSETQ. The CDR3 spells CASHPGIGGADTQYF. Written as DNA, the CDR3 is TGCGCCAGCCACCCAGGGATCGGGGGGGCAGATACGCAGTATTTT.

The chain combines TRBV19 with TRBJ1-5; possible D gene TRBD1, 5 bases. CDR1 is LNHDA, CDR2 SQIVND, per germline (reference sequence). The CDR3 loop spans 12 amino acids. The V and J ends lost 6 bases and 7 bases respectively, with 10 bases between them. Here the CDR3 reads CASSVGDQPQHF. The DNA for the CDR3 is TGTGCCAGTAGCGTTGGGGACCAGCCCCAGCATTTT.

The V gene is TRBV30, the J gene TRBJ1-1; D unresolved. Trimming took 1 base from V and 1 from J, leaving 10 bases between them. The germline V gene has CDR1 GTSNPN and CDR2 SVGIG (reference sequence). This CDR3 has 14 amino acids. In nucleotides, the CDR3 is TGTGCCTGGAGTGCGACATCCTGGAACACTGAAGCTTTCTTT. This sequence encodes CAWSATSWNTEAFF.